The TCR beta chain under discussion was sequenced for a study of regulatory and conventional T cells in RAG deficiency. CDR3 size: 15 residues. Germline CDR1 reads GTSNPN; CDR2 reads SVGIG (reference sequence). The ends were cut back, 3 bases at V and 0 bases at J, with 14 bases in the middle. Worth noting for this clone: Its matching antigen is unknown.

The sorted regulatory T cells were CD4+, CD25-high and CD127-low, with genomic DNA sequenced. Some clones are missing from TCRdb's copy, which holds only in-frame ones; the method was immunoSEQ multiplex PCR. The repertoire includes tens of thousands of clones, 80% to 95% of them detected once, and around 0.79% sits in the top ten. General study findings and limits: Patient subsets had shorter CDR3s; Omenn Treg-Tconv overlap exceeded 75%.

The same sample was also studied in work on regulatory T cells. Per that study: The PCR used 52 TRBV and 13 TRBJ primers.

V and J are TRBV30 and TRBJ1-1; D gene ambiguous. This TCR was recovered from a human donor in good health. What was sequenced was Tregs sorted from blood. CDR3 sequence (DNA): TGTGCCTGGAGAATGGGCCGGACCATGAACACTGAAGCTTTCTTT. Protein sequence: CAWRMGRTMNTEAFF.